This T cell receptor (beta chain) is drawn from a study of regulatory T cells in long-lasting Graves disease. Construction of the TCR beta libraries employed iRepertoire HTBI primers in conjunction with Arm-PCR of CDR3 regions. TCRdb re-called the multiplex PCR reads through MiXCR, storing one row per CDR3 protein. The sample records approximately 360,000 distinct CDR3 sequences, 10% to 15% being singletons. There are many counts of this clonotype. Germline CDR1 and CDR2: SGDLS and YYNGEE. V dropped 3 bases and J dropped 4; count of bases not matched to a gene: 6. This CDR3 region has 16 residues. As for time point: newly diagnosed GD, antithyroid drugs for less than 3 months. The authors made the TCR library using RNA they extracted from PBMCs. The same data also contributed to another study, on T cells in Graves' hyperthyroidism and ophthalmopathy.

The chain joins TRBV9 to TRBJ2-1; 11 nucleotides align to TRBD2. Sequencing used peripheral blood mononuclear cells (PBMCs), obtained at new diagnosis, from a patient treated with antithyroid drugs. The sequence was obtained from a woman between 18 and 29 years old with Graves disease. CDR3 DNA sequence: TGTGCCAGCAGCGGGATTAGCGGGAGGGCGTACAATGAGCAGTTCTTC. As protein: CASSGISGRAYNEQFF.